Listed here are 11 T cell receptor beta chains from one sample, sequenced in a study of cytomegalovirus exposure and HLA in healthy donors. A multiplex PCR was run with 60 Vbeta primers and 13 Jbeta primers. Clones were sequenced by immunoSEQ multiplex PCR, and TCRdb holds only the in-frame ones, with some missing. The data show about 200,000 clones, 81% seen once. The sample taken for sequencing was PBMCs. Every receptor here comes from a man aged 35-49 years in good health and CMV-seropositive.

V is TRBV5-1 and J is TRBJ1-3, with TRBD1 identical over 9 bases. CDR3 size: 15 residues. V lost 4 bases, J lost 4 bases, and 6 bases stayed unmatched. Germline loops: CDR1 SGHRS, CDR2 YFSETQ. DNA of the CDR3: TGCGCCAGCAGCACAACAGGGGGCTCCGGAAACACCATATATTTT. It codes for CASSTTGGSGNTIYF.

This clone was seen more than once but under ten times. Written as DNA, the CDR3 is TGTGCCAGCAGTTTCTTCACCGGGACAGGGGAAAAGGTGCAGTACTTC. It translates to CASSFFTGTGEKVQYF. The genes are TRBV27 and TRBJ2-7; 10 bases fit TRBD1. With V trimmed by 3 bases and J by 9 bases, 14 bases remained unmatched. CDR3 size: 16 residues. Germline values: CDR1 MNHEY, CDR2 SMNVEV (reference sequence).

This rearrangement joins TRBV11-3 to TRBJ2-7; 8 bases are shared with TRBD1. The germline CDR1 and CDR2 sequences are SGHNT and YENEEA. The CDR3 is made up of 15 amino acids. Losses at the gene ends were 1 base for V and 7 bases for J; bases not matched to a gene: 9. The CDR3 DNA reads as TGTGCCAGCAGCTTAGCAGGGGGCGCGTCAAGGGAGCAGTACTTC. Its protein is CASSLAGGASREQYF.

In its sample, this clone was seen a few times. This chain connects TRBV5-6 to TRBJ1-1; possibly TRBD1 for D (5 bases). Germline values: CDR1 SGHDT, CDR2 YYEEEE. V shed 4 bases and J shed 0 bases, with 13 bases lying between them. The CDR3 is 15 residues long. The chain's CDR3 is CASSAGRHMNTEAFF. The CDR3 bases are TGTGCCAGCAGCGCGGGACGCCACATGAACACTGAAGCTTTCTTT.

The chain is built from TRBV5-4 and TRBJ2-6, with D uncertain. CDR3 length: 16 residues. V was clipped by 2 bases and J by 0 bases, with 9 bases between them. CDR1 is SGHNT and CDR2 is YYREEE in the germline V gene (reference sequence). In DNA form, the CDR3 reads TGTGCCAGCAGCTTCACAGATAGCTCTGGGGCCAACGTCCTGACTTTC. Residues: CASSFTDSSGANVLTF.

This sequence joins TRBV5-1 and TRBJ2-7; a possible D gene is TRBD1 (6 bases). The V end was cut by 5 bases, the J end by 5 bases, with 14 bases between. The CDR3 is 13 residues long. Germline lookup yields CDR1 SGHRS and CDR2 YFSETQ. CDR3 sequence: CASRRSQGNEQYF. CDR3 DNA sequence: TGCGCCAGCAGGCGTAGTCAGGGGAACGAGCAGTACTTC.

The V and J genes are TRBV7-3 and TRBJ2-1; D possibly corresponds to TRBD2 (5 bases). Trimming removed 4 bases from V and 0 bases from J, with 10 bases in between. This CDR3 has 15 amino acids. Germline assignment: CDR1 SGHTA and CDR2 FQGTGA. As DNA, the CDR3 is TGTGCCAGCAGCTCAACTAGGAGCTCCTACAATGAGCAGTTCTTC. As protein: CASSSTRSSYNEQFF.

The rearrangement uses TRBV11-1 and TRBJ2-1; TRBD2 matches 14 bases. This CDR3 is built from 15 residues. With 5 bases clipped from V and 8 bases from J, the junction kept 5 bases outside the gene matches. Germline CDR1 and CDR2: SGHAT and FQDESV (reference sequence). This chain's CDR3 is CASSLTSGRGDEQFF. The CDR3 bases are TGTGCCAGCAGCCTGACTAGCGGGAGGGGCGATGAGCAGTTCTTC.

This rearrangement joins TRBV20-1 to TRBJ2-1, with D tentatively TRBD2 (6 bases). The CDR3 covers 11 residues. V was trimmed by 2 bases and J by 7 bases, leaving 6 bases between them. The germline V gene has CDR1 DFQATT and CDR2 SNEGSKA (reference sequence). Here the CDR3 reads CSARRENEQFF. The CDR3 bases are TGCAGTGCTAGACGGGAGAATGAGCAGTTCTTC.

The chain couples TRBV19 to TRBJ2-4; 9 bases are a match to TRBD1. V lost 6 bases, J lost 0 bases, and 12 bases stayed unmatched. The CDR3 loop spans 18 amino acids. In germline, CDR1 is LNHDA, CDR2 SQIVND (reference sequence). The CDR3 DNA reads TGTGCCAGTAGCCGGGACAGGGCGAAAGGGATAGCCAAAAACATTCAGTACTTC. It yields the protein CASSRDRAKGIAKNIQYF.

The genes are TRBV6-5 and TRBJ1-2; 7 positions match TRBD1. Germline loops: CDR1 MNHEY, CDR2 SVGAGI. V shed 6 bases and J 2 bases; nucleotides not matched to a gene: 9. The CDR3 is 15 amino acids. DNA for the CDR3: TGTGCCAGCAGCCCCGGAATGACAGGGAACTATGGCTACACCTTC. Residues: CASSPGMTGNYGYTF.